Detailed here is one T cell receptor (beta chain). All donors came from Russia, were Caucasian and healthy, and spanned ages about 6 to 90. This CDR3 has 14 residues. The V end was cut by 1 base, the J end by 8 bases, with 15 bases between. Germline V CDR1 and CDR2: SQVTM, ANQGSEA. Through a sample-barcoded 5' primer and a J-beta primer mix, a second PCR was run for about 6 to 11 cycles. Via MiXCR, TCRdb re-called the 5' RACE reads, giving one row per CDR3 protein. The repertoire holds 1.5 million to 2 million distinct CDR3 sequences, with around 50% as singletons. The data derive from a study of blood T cells in healthy people across ages.

The TCR originated in a woman in her thirties or forties in good health. Sequencing input: blood. This rearrangement joins TRBV29-1 to TRBJ2-1; D is undetermined. The CDR3 sequence: CSVEGGPGRDEQFF. The DNA of the CDR3 is TGCAGCGTTGAAGGCGGCCCAGGTAGGGATGAGCAGTTCTTC.